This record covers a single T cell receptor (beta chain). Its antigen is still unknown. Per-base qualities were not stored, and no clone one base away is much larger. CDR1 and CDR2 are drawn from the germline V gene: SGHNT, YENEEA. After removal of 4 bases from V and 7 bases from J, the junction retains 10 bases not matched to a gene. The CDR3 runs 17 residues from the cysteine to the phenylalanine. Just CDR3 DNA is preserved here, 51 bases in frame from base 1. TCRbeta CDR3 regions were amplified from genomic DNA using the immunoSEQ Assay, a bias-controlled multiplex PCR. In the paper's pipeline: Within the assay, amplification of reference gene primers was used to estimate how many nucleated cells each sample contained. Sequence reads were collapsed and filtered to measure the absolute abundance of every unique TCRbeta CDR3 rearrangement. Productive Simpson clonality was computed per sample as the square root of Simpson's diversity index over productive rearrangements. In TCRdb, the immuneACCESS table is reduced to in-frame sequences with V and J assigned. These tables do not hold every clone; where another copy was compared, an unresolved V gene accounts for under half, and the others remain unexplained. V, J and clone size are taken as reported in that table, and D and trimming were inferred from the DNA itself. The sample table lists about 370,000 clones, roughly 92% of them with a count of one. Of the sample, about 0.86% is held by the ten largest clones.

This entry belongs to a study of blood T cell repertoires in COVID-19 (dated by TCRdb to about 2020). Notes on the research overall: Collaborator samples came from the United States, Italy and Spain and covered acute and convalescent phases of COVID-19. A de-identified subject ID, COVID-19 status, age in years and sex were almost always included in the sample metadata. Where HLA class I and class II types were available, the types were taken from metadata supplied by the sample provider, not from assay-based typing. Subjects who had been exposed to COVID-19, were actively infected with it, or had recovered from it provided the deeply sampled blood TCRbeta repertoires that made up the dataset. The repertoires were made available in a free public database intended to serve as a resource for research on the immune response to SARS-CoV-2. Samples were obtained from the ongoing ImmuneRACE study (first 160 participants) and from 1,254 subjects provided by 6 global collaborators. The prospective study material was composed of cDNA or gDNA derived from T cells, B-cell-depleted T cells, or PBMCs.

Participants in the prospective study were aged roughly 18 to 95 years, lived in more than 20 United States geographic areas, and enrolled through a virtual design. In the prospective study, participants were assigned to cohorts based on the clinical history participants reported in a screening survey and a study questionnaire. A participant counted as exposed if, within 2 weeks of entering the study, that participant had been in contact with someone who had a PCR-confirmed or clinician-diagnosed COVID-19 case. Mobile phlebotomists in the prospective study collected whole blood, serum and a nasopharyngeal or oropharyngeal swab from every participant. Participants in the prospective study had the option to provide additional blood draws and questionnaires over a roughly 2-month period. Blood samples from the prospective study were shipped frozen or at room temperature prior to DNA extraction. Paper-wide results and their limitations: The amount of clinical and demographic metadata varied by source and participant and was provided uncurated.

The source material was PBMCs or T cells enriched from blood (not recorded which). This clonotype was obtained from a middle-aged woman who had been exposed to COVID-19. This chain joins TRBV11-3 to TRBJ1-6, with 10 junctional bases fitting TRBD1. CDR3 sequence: CASSSGTGESVNSPLHF. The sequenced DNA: TGTGCCAGCAGCTCGGGGACAGGGGAAAGCGTGAATTCACCCCTCCACTTT.